A single sample gave rise to the 10 T cell receptor beta chains below, sequenced in a study of breast tumors, draining lymph nodes, adjacent tissues. TCRdb analysed the multiplex PCR reads with MiXCR anew, one entry per CDR3 protein. Of under 150,000 distinct CDR3 sequences listed, under 25% are singletons. Breast cancer patients provided tissue from their axillary draining lymph nodes. Sequenced sample: axillary lymph node tissue. The receptors shown here come from a female donor with breast cancer. Some clones in this sample may be carry-over from other donors' samples.

This clonotype showed up just a few times. The chain uses TRBV18 and TRBJ2-2; 8 bases are a match to TRBD1. Germline values: CDR1 KGHSH, CDR2 LQKENI. Trimming cost V 2 bases and J 4 bases; bases outside gene matches: 3. The CDR3 totals 15 residues. The CDR3 loop reads CASSPTGGGTGELFF. As DNA, the CDR3 is TGTGCCAGCTCACCAACAGGGGGTGGCACCGGGGAGCTGTTTTTT. The variable domain in full, with the rest retrieved from reference TRBV18 and TRBJ2-2, is NAGVMQNPRHLVRRRGQEARLRCSPMKGHSHVYWYRQLPEEGLKFMVYLQKENIIDESGMPKERFSAEFPKEGPSILRIQQVVRGDSAAYFCASSPTGGGTGELFFGEGSRLTVL.

The rearrangement links TRBV9 to TRBJ2-1; TRBD2 agrees at 14 bases. With 0 bases clipped from V and 7 bases from J, the junction kept 6 bases outside the gene matches. Germline V gene data show CDR1 as SGDLS and CDR2 as YYNGEE. The length of the CDR3 is 17 residues. The CDR3 is CASSVAGRTSGRNEQFF. DNA for the CDR3: TGTGCCAGCAGCGTAGCTGGCCGGACTAGCGGGAGGAATGAGCAGTTCTTC.

Ten or more counts support this clonotype. The chain uses TRBV6-1 and TRBJ2-7; the D gene is possibly TRBD2 (5 bases). CDR3 size: 16 residues. Germline loops: CDR1 MNHNS, CDR2 SASEGT. V was pared by 8 bases and J by 3 bases, with 23 bases between. Here the CDR3 DNA reads TGTGCCAGCCGGGATAGCGCGGTGGGGATTAGCTACGAGCAGTACTTC. This encodes CASRDSAVGISYEQYF.

This clonotype was detected many times. The genes are TRBV7-2 and TRBJ1-2, with 7 positions matching TRBD1. The germline V gene has CDR1 SGHTA and CDR2 FQGNSA. V trimming: 0 bases; J trimming: 8 bases; junction bases outside the gene matches: 6. The CDR3 contains 14 residues. The CDR3 DNA is TGTGCCAGCAGCTTAGCGCAGGGGGTGGGAGGCTACACCTTC. Its translation is CASSLAQGVGGYTF.

Ten or more counts support this clonotype. J is TRBJ2-7 and V is TRBV6-6, with a weak D call TRBD2 (5 bases). Trimming took off 4 bases at V and 2 bases at J, with 12 bases between the two ends. There are 14 residues in the CDR3. Germline-derived CDR1 and CDR2 are MNHNY and SVGAGI (reference sequence). The chain's CDR3 is CASSSAGPTYEQYF. CDR3 DNA: TGTGCCAGCAGTTCCGCGGGTCCTACCTACGAGCAGTACTTC.

This clonotype was recorded many times. The chain carries TRBV29-1 and TRBJ2-1; the D call may be TRBD1 or TRBD2 (7 bases each). CDR1 is SQVTM and CDR2 is ANQGSEA in the germline V gene. Trimming shortened V by 0 bases and J by 4 bases, and 16 bases separated the two germline ends. The CDR3 is made up of 16 amino acids. The CDR3 sequence: CSVEEGGGGIYNEQFF. Here the CDR3 DNA reads TGCAGCGTTGAAGAAGGGGGAGGGGGCATTTACAATGAGCAGTTCTTC.

The chain employs TRBV25-1 and TRBJ2-2; tentatively, D is TRBD1 or TRBD2 (5 bases each). The CDR3 contains 15 residues. The germline CDR1 and CDR2 sequences are MGHDK and SYGVNS. Deletions cut 7 bases from V and 3 bases from J, with 15 bases between. The CDR3 region has the DNA TGTGCCAGCACATATGGGGGACGGGACACCGGGGAGCTGTTTTTT. Its translation: CASTYGGRDTGELFF.

This clonotype has just a few counts. This chain connects TRBV11-2 to TRBJ2-1; TRBD2 matches 12 bases. The CDR3 runs to 16 residues. Trimming cost V 2 bases and J 9 bases; bases outside gene matches: 8. Germline V gives CDR1 SGHAT, CDR2 FQNNGV. The CDR3 region is CASSLPSGRALGEQFF. DNA of the CDR3: TGTGCCAGCAGCTTACCTAGCGGGAGGGCCCTCGGTGAGCAGTTCTTC.

Concerning this clonotype itself: A read error is possible here, since a much larger clone lies one base away. The genes are TRBV19 and TRBJ2-1; 14 bases line up with TRBD2. The CDR3 loop spans 17 amino acids. Trimming at V came to 3 bases and at J to 4 bases, leaving 5 bases not matched to a gene. Germline V gene lookup returns CDR1 LNHDA and CDR2 SQIVND (reference sequence). In nucleotides, the CDR3 is TGTGCCAGTAGTATTCAGGGGACTAGCGGGGGTTACAATGAGCAGTTCTTC. Amino acids: CASSIQGTSGGYNEQFF. Drawing the rest from reference TRBV19 and TRBJ2-1, the complete variable domain is DGGITQSPKYLFRKEGQNVTLSCEQNLNHDAMYWYRQDPGQGLRLIYYSQIVNDFQKGDIAEGYSVSREKKESFPLTVTSAQKNPTAFYLCASSIQGTSGGYNEQFFGPGTRLTVL.

Worth noting for this clonotype: It may be a read error: a sequence one base away is much more abundant. The rearrangement uses TRBV19 and TRBJ2-5; 9 nucleotides agree with TRBD1. The CDR3 is 14 residues long. Per the germline V gene, CDR1 is LNHDA and CDR2 is SQIVND (reference sequence). CDR3 loop: CASKPTGGVETRYF. In DNA, the CDR3 is TGTGCCAGTAAACCGACAGGGGGTGTGGAGACCCGGTACTTC.